This T cell receptor (beta chain) was sequenced during a study of T cell responses to AZD1222 COVID-19 vaccine. The study's findings and limits: White British ancestry dominated among donors, who included more females, and clonal diversity was possibly underestimated. Recipients of AZD1222 seropositive at baseline numbered only six or seven. Vaccine-related CD4 TCRs covered spike, predominating at 160-218 and 743-854. Close to half of all spike-specific TCRs reportedly target regions of the variants that are unmutated.

Points on this clone: What it binds is not known.

Only in-frame clones appear in the TCRdb table, and some are missing; sequencing was by immunoSEQ multiplex PCR. The sample has roughly 150,000 clones; about 93% are singletons. The clonotype comes from an adult in good health. Sequencing was performed on peripheral blood, taken on day 0 of AZD1222 vaccination.

CDR3 nucleotide sequence: TGTGCCAGCAGTTCAGGGGCCGCTGAAAAACTGTTTTTT. Its protein is CASSSGAAEKLFF. The J gene is TRBJ1-4, the V gene TRBV12-3 or TRBV12-4, with D perhaps TRBD1 (6 bases). The CDR3 is 13 residues long. The V end lost 4 bases, the J end lost 7 bases, and 10 bases lay between the germline ends.